This T cell receptor (beta chain) was captured in a study of blood T cell repertoires in COVID-19. Turning to the study itself: Material from acute and convalescent COVID-19 was sourced from the United States, Italy and Spain. PBMCs, B-cell-depleted T cells, or T cells provided the cDNA or gDNA that made up the material.

V lost 1 base, J lost 0 bases, and 6 bases lay in between. This CDR3 region has 15 residues. Germline CDR1 and CDR2: MGHRA and YSYEKL. In the authors' workflow: Nucleated cell counts were estimated from reference gene primer amplification. The table came from immunoSEQ multiplex PCR; TCRdb's copy has only in-frame clones and leaves some out. That table supplies the V and J calls and clone size; D and trimming were determined from the DNA. The sample lists some 120,000 clones, roughly 79% occurring once. The rearrangement joins TRBV4-1 to TRBJ2-2; D uncertain. Sequenced input: peripheral blood. The source is an elderly man with acute or convalescent COVID-19. CDR3 nucleotide sequence: TGCGCCAGCAGCCAAGGACAAACGAACACCGGGGAGCTGTTTTTT. Protein sequence: CASSQGQTNTGELFF.